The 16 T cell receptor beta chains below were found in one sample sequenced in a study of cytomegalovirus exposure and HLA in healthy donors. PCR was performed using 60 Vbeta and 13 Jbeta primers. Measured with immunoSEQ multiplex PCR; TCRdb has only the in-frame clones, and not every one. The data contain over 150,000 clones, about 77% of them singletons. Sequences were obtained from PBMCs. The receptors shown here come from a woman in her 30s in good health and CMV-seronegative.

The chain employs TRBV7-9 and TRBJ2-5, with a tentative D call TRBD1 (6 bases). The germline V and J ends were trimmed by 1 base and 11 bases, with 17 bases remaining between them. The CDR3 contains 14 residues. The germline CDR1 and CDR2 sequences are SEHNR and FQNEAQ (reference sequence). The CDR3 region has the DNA TGTGCCAGCAGCTTAGGAAGCAGGGCAGGGGAGCAGTACTTC. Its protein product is CASSLGSRAGEQYF.

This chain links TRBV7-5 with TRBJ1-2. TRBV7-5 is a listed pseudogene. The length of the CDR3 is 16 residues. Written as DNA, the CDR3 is TGTGCCAGAACCCCAGAGGGGGGGGCCGCTAACTATGGCTACACCTTC. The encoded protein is CARTPEGGAANYGYTF.

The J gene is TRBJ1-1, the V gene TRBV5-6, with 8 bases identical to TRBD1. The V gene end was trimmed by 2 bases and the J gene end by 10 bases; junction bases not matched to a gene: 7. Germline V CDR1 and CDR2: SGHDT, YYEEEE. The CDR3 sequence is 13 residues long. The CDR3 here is CASSFSLQGGAFF. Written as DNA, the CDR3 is TGTGCCAGCAGCTTCTCCCTACAGGGGGGAGCTTTCTTT.

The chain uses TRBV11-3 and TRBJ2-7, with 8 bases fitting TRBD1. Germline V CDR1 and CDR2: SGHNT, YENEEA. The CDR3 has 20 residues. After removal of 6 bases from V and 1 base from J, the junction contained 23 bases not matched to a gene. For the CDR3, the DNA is TGTGCCAGCAGACAAGATGGACCCAGGGGGCCCCTTGGGGTTTCCTACGAGCAGTACTTC. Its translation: CASRQDGPRGPLGVSYEQYF. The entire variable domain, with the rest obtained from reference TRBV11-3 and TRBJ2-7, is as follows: EAGVVQSPRYKIIEKKQPVAFWCNPISGHNTLYWYLQNLGQGPELLIRYENEEAVDDSQLPKDRFSAERLKGVDSTLKIQPAELGDSAVYLCASRQDGPRGPLGVSYEQYFGPGTRLTVT.

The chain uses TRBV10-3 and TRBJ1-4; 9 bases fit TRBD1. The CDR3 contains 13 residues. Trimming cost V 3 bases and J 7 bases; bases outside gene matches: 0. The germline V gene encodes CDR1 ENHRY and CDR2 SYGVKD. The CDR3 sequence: CAISEQGAEKLFF. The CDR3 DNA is TGTGCCATCAGTGAACAGGGGGCTGAAAAACTGTTTTTT.

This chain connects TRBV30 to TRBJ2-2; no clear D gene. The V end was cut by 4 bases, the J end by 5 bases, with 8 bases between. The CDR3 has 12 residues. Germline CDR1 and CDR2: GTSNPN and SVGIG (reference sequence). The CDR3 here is CAWTRGTGELFF. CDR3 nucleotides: TGTGCCTGGACGCGAGGAACCGGGGAGCTGTTTTTT.

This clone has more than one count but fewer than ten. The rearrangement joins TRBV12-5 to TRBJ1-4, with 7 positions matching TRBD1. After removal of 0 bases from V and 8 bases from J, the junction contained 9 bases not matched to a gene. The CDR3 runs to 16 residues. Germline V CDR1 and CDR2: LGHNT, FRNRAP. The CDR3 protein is CASGLVLGQRLEKLFF. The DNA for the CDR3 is TGTGCTAGTGGTTTGGTTCTGGGACAGAGGTTAGAAAAACTGTTTTTT. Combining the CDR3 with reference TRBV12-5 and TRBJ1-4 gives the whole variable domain DARVTQTPRHKVTEMGQEVTMRCQPILGHNTVFWYRQTMMQGLELLAYFRNRAPLDDSGMPKDRFSAEMPDATLATLKIQPSEPRDSAVYFCASGLVLGQRLEKLFFGSGTQLSVL.

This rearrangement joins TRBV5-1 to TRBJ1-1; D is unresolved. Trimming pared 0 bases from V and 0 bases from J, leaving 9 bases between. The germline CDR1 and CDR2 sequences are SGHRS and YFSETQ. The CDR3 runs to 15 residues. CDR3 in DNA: TGCGCCAGCAGCTTGGAAAAGCGGCTGAACACTGAAGCTTTCTTT. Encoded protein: CASSLEKRLNTEAFF.

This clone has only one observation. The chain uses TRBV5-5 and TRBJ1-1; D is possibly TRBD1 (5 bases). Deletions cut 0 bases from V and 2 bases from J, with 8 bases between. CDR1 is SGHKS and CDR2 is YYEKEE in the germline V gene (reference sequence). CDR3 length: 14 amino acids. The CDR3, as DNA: TGTGCCAGCAGCTTGGAACAGGCAAACACTGAAGCTTTCTTT. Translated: CASSLEQANTEAFF. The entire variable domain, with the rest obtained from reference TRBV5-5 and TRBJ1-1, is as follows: DAGVTQSPTHLIKTRGQQVTLRCSPISGHKSVSWYQQVLGQGPQFIFQYYEKEERGRGNFPDRFSARQFPNYSSELNVNALLLGDSALYLCASSLEQANTEAFFGQGTRLTVV.

The CDR3 is CASSFPPGGRTEAFF. CDR3 coding DNA: TGTGCCAGCAGCTTCCCTCCCGGGGGTAGAACTGAAGCTTTCTTT. V gene TRBV5-6 combines with J gene TRBJ1-1, with a weak D call TRBD1 (5 bases). This CDR3 spans 15 amino acids. V lost 2 bases to trimming and J lost 5 bases, with 16 bases between them. CDR1 and CDR2 (germline): SGHDT, YYEEEE.

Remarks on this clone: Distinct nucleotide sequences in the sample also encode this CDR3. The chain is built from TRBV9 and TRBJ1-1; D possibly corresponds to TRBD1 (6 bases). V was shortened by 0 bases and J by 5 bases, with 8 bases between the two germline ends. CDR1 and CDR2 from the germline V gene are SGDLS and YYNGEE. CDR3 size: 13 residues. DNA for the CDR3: TGTGCCAGCAGCGTAGGGGGGCGAACTGAAGCTTTCTTT. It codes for CASSVGGRTEAFF.

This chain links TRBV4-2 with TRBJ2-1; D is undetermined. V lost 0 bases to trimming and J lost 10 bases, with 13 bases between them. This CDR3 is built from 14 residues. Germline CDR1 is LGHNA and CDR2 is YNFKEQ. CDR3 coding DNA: TGTGCCAGCAGCCAAGAGGCAAGATGGTGGGAGCAGTTCTTC. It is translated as CASSQEARWWEQFF.

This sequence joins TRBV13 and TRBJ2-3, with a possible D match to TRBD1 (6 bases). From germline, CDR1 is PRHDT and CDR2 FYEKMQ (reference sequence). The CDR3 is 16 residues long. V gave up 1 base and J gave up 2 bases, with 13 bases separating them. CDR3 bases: TGTGCCAGCAGCTTAGTTGGGGCAGGGGACACAGATACGCAGTATTTT. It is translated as CASSLVGAGDTDTQYF.

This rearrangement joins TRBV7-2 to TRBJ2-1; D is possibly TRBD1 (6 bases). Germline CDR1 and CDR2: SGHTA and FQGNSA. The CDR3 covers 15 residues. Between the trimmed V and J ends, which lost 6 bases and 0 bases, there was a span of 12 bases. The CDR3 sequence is CASSRQASSYNEQFF. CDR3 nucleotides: TGTGCCAGCAGTCGACAGGCAAGCTCCTACAATGAGCAGTTCTTC. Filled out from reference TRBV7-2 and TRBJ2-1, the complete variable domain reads GAGVSQSPSNKVTEKGKDVELRCDPISGHTALYWYRQSLGQGLEFLIYFQGNSAPDKSGLPSDRFSAERTGGSVSTLTIQRTQQEDSAVYLCASSRQASSYNEQFFGPGTRLTVL.

Here the CDR3 DNA reads TGTGCCAGCAGATCCGCGTACCCGGGCAATCAGCCCCAGCATTTT. Translated, it gives CASRSAYPGNQPQHF. This chain joins TRBV28 and TRBJ1-5; D is unresolved. The ends were cut back, 6 bases at V and 2 bases at J, with 14 bases in the middle. In germline, CDR1 is MDHEN, CDR2 SYDVKM. The CDR3 covers 15 residues.

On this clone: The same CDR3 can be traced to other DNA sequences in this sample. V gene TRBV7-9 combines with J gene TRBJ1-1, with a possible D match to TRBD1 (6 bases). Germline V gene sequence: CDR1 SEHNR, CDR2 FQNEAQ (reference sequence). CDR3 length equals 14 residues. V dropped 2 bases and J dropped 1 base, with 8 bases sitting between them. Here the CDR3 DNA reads TGTGCCAGCAGCTTAAGGGGACAGAACACTGAAGCTTTCTTT. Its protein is CASSLRGQNTEAFF. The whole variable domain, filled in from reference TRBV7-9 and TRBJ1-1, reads DTGVSQNPRHKITKRGQNVTFRCDPISEHNRLYWYRQTLGQGPEFLTYFQNEAQLEKSRLLSDRFSAERPKGSFSTLEIQRTEQGDSAMYLCASSLRGQNTEAFFGQGTRLTVV.